This entry lists 10 T cell receptor beta chains sequenced from one sample in a study of blood T cell repertoires in COVID-19. TCRdb keeps only in-frame clones here, not all; method: immunoSEQ multiplex PCR. The table has some 460,000 clones, 87% seen once. Material: PBMCs or T cells enriched from blood (not recorded which). All receptors derive from a woman under 30 who had recovered from COVID-19.

CDR3 in DNA: TGCGCCAGCAGCTTGGATGGGGGAGGGAACACTGAAGCTTTCTTT. Its protein is CASSLDGGGNTEAFF. The rearrangement joins TRBV5-1 to TRBJ1-1; D possibly corresponds to TRBD1 (5 bases). Germline CDR1 SGHRS, CDR2 YFSETQ. V was cut by 0 bases and J by 1 base, with 10 bases left in between. The CDR3 contains 15 residues.

The chain combines TRBV4-1 with TRBJ2-7; 10 bases align to TRBD1. There are 16 residues in the CDR3. In germline, CDR1 is MGHRA, CDR2 YSYEKL. The V segment lost 4 bases and the J segment 2 bases; nucleotides outside the gene matches: 8. In DNA, the CDR3 is TGCGCCAGCAGCCCAAGTGGGACAGGGGTAACCTACGAGCAGTACTTC. Translating it yields CASSPSGTGVTYEQYF.

V usage is TRBV19 and J usage is TRBJ1-1; the match to TRBD1 covers 7 bases. The CDR3 loop spans 15 amino acids. The germline V gene encodes CDR1 LNHDA and CDR2 SQIVND (reference sequence). V lost 5 bases to trimming and J lost 2 bases; unmatched junction nucleotides: 8. CDR3 in DNA: TGTGCCAGTAGTCCCCGGACAGGCGATAACACTGAAGCTTTCTTT. Translation: CASSPRTGDNTEAFF.

At least ten counts were recorded for this clone. CDR3 protein: CASSAMNTEAFF. As DNA, the CDR3 is TGTGCCAGCAGTGCTATGAACACTGAAGCTTTCTTT. This rearrangement joins TRBV2 to TRBJ1-1; no clear D gene. Germline CDR1 and CDR2: SNHLY and FYNNEI. CDR3 length: 12 amino acids. Deletions cut 4 bases from V and 0 bases from J, with 3 bases between.

The V and J genes are TRBV10-3 and TRBJ1-5, with 7 bases matching TRBD1. Looked up from germline, CDR1 is ENHRY and CDR2 is SYGVKD. With V trimmed by 4 bases and J by 6 bases, 3 bases remained unmatched. CDR3 length: 13 amino acids. The CDR3 here is CAISAGGGQPQHF. Written as DNA, the CDR3 is TGTGCCATCAGTGCAGGGGGAGGTCAGCCCCAGCATTTT.

The genes are TRBV5-1 and TRBJ2-1, with D possibly matching TRBD2 (6 bases). Germline V gives CDR1 SGHRS, CDR2 YFSETQ. The germline V and J ends were trimmed by 4 bases and 5 bases, with 13 bases remaining between them. The CDR3 runs 14 residues. The CDR3 coding sequence is TGCGCCAGCAGCACAACAGGAGGGCACAATGAGCAGTTCTTC. It encodes CASSTTGGHNEQFF.

The chain employs TRBV5-5 and TRBJ1-1; D call uncertain. Trimming cost V 4 bases and J 5 bases, with 9 bases left between them. The germline V gene encodes CDR1 SGHKS and CDR2 YYEKEE (reference sequence). The CDR3 length is 12 residues. DNA of the CDR3: TGTGCCAGCAGCGCAGGTGGGACTGAAGCTTTCTTT. Its protein is CASSAGGTEAFF.

V is TRBV7-9 and J is TRBJ1-3; D not resolved. The germline gives CDR1 SEHNR, CDR2 FQNEAQ (reference sequence). This CDR3 is built from 17 residues. V shed 5 bases and J shed 4 bases, with 21 bases lying between them. This chain's CDR3 is CASSALRVDKGGNTIYF. CDR3 bases: TGTGCCAGCAGCGCCCTTCGGGTCGATAAAGGAGGAAACACCATATATTTT.

This clone is a singleton in its sample. The rearrangement uses TRBV5-4 and TRBJ2-7; D uncertain. V lost 0 bases and J 12 bases, leaving 7 bases between the germline ends. This CDR3 comprises 10 residues. Germline CDR1 is SGHNT and CDR2 is YYREEE (reference sequence). Here the CDR3 DNA reads TGTGCCAGCAGCTTGGCGGTTCTGTACTTC. Amino acid sequence: CASSLAVLYF.

The chain links TRBV29-1 to TRBJ2-1; 10 bases fit TRBD1. The CDR3 contains 15 residues. V was pared by 7 bases and J by 7 bases, with 13 bases of the junction left unmatched. Germline V gene lookup returns CDR1 SQVTM and CDR2 ANQGSEA. The CDR3 sequence is CSGGLSDRGWNEQFF. The CDR3 bases are TGCAGCGGTGGGCTATCGGACAGGGGGTGGAATGAGCAGTTCTTC.